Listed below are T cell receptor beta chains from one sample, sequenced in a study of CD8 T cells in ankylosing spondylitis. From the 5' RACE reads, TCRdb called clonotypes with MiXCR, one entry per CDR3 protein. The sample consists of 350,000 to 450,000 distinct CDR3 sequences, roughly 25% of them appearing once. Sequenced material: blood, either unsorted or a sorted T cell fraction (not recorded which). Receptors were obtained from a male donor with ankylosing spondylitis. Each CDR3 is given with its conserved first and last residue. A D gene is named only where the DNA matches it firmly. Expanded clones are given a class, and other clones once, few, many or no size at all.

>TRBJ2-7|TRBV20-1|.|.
CSASGGTAYEQYF
TGCAGTGCCTCAGGAGGAACCGCCTACGAGCAGTACTTC
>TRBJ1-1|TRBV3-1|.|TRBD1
CASSQAGGYSTEAFF
TGTGCCAGCAGCCAGGCAGGGGGTTATAGCACTGAAGCTTTCTTT
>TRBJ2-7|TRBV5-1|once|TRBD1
CASSQDRGDNEQYF
TGCGCCAGCAGCCAGGACAGGGGGGACAATGAGCAGTACTTC
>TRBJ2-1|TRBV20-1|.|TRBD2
CSARRAAREDHNEQFF
TGCAGTGCTAGAAGAGCGGCGCGGGAGGACCACAATGAGCAGTTCTTC
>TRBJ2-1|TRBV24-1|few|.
CATSDTSPSSYNEQFF
TGTGCCACCAGTGACACTAGCCCGAGCTCCTACAATGAGCAGTTCTTC
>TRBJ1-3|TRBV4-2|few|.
CASSQVGVGFSGNTIYF
TGTGCCAGCAGCCAAGTAGGGGTTGGGTTCTCTGGAAACACCATATATTTT
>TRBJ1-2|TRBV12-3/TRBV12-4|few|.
CASSPRGGMVYGYTF
TGTGCCAGCAGTCCCCGGGGAGGGATGGTCTATGGCTACACCTTC
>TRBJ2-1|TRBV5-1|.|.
CASTGTTSYNEQFF
TGCGCCAGCACCGGCACAACCTCCTACAATGAGCAGTTCTTC
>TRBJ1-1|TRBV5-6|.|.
CASSYGFSTEAFF
TGTGCCAGCAGTTACGGATTCTCAACTGAAGCTTTCTTT
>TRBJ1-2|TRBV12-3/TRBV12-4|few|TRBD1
CASSLPTGVGYTF
TGTGCCAGCAGTCTCCCGACAGGGGTAGGCTACACCTTC
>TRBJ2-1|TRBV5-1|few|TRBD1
CASSPGTGGRNEQFF
TGCGCCAGCAGCCCCGGGACAGGGGGGCGCAATGAGCAGTTCTTC
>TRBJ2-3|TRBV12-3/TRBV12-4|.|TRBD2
CASASGLVADTQYF
TGTGCCAGCGCCTCGGGACTAGTTGCAGATACGCAGTATTTT
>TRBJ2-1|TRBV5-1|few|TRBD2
CASSSGLAGAYEQFF
TGCGCCAGCAGCTCGGGACTAGCGGGAGCATATGAGCAGTTCTTC
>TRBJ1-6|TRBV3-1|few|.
CASSLREGSPLHF
TGTGCCAGCAGCCTCAGGGAAGGTTCACCCCTCCACTTT
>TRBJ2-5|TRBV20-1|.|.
CSAGWSVEETQYF
TGCAGTGCTGGATGGAGCGTCGAAGAGACCCAGTACTTC
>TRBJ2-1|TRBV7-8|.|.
CASSLAEWEWYNEQFF
TGTGCCAGCAGCTTAGCCGAGTGGGAATGGTACAATGAGCAGTTCTTC
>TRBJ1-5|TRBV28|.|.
CASTKLESYSNQPQHF
TGTGCCAGCACCAAACTAGAGTCCTACAGCAATCAGCCCCAGCATTTT
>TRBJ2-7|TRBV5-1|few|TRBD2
CASSLGTSGASYEQYF
TGCGCCAGCAGCTTGGGAACTAGCGGTGCCTCCTACGAGCAGTACTTC
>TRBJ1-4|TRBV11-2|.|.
CASSFGGPGEKLFF
TGTGCCAGCAGCTTTGGAGGTCCGGGTGAAAAACTGTTTTTT
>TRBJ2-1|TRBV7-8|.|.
CASSLGGALYNEQFF
TGTGCCAGCAGCTTAGGCGGGGCCCTCTACAATGAGCAGTTCTTC
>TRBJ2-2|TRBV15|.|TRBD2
CATSREPGLAVTGELFF
TGTGCCACCAGCAGGGAACCGGGACTAGCGGTCACCGGGGAGCTGTTTTTT
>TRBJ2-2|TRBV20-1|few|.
CSARVAGRTVTGELFF
TGCAGTGCTAGAGTAGCAGGGAGAACCGTAACCGGGGAGCTGTTTTTT
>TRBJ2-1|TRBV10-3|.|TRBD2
CAISESPAGGPHEQFF
TGTGCCATCAGTGAGTCTCCCGCGGGAGGGCCTCATGAGCAGTTCTTC
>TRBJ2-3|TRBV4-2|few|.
CASSPRTMTSTDTQYF
TGTGCCAGCAGCCCGCGGACCATGACTAGCACAGATACGCAGTATTTT